This T cell receptor beta chain originates from a study of PD-L1 blockade in urothelial cancer. Study information: A median of 1,402 T cells was found per tumor sample.

Assay used: immunoSEQ multiplex PCR; TCRdb lists only in-frame clones, some missing. This sample has over 1,000 clones, with roughly 38% found just once. Study-wide findings and caveats: Those patients who achieved durable benefit carried more tumor-infiltrating T lymphocytes.

Concerning this clone itself: Its specificity is not known.

Patients' cancers were locally advanced or metastatic urothelial carcinomas. The V gene's germline CDR1 is SGHNT and CDR2 YENEEA. V was shortened by 1 base and J by 0 bases, with 19 bases between the two germline ends. CDR3 length: 18 amino acids. The receptor's source is a man between 60 and 75 years old with urothelial cancer. This rearrangement joins TRBV11-3 to TRBJ2-7; D uncertain. The specimen was tumor tissue, collected before atezolizumab (anti-PD-L1) treatment. CDR3 region: CASSLGWTPQAGSYEQYF. The CDR3 DNA is TGTGCCAGCAGCTTAGGGTGGACCCCACAAGCAGGCTCCTACGAGCAGTACTTC.